This T cell receptor (beta chain) is from a study of blood T cell repertoires in COVID-19. Study details: Specimens from acute and convalescent COVID-19 originated in the United States, Italy and Spain.

Trimming cost V 7 bases and J 8 bases, with 14 bases left between them. The CDR3 length is 13 residues. Some clones are missing from TCRdb's copy, which holds only in-frame ones; the method was immunoSEQ multiplex PCR. The sample includes some 290,000 clones, approximately 90% of them seen just once. The gene calls are TRBV12-3 or TRBV12-4 and TRBJ1-4, with D uncertain. The TCR comes from a woman in her 50s who had recovered from COVID-19. The sequenced sample was peripheral blood. The DNA for the CDR3 is TGTGCCAGCACCGGGAACAAAGGGGAAAAACTGTTTTTT. Protein product: CASTGNKGEKLFF.